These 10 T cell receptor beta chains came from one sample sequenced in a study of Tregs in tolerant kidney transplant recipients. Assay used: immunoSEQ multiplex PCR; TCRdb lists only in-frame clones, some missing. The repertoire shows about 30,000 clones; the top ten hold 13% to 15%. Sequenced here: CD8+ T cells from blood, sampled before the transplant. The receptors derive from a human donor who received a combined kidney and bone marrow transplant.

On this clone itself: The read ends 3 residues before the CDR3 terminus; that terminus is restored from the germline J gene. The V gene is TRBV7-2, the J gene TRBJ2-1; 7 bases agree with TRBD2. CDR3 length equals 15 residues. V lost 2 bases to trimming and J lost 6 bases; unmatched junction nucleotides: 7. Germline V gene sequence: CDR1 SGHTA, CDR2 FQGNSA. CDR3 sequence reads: CASSLKRDAANEQFF. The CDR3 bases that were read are TGTGCCAGCAGCTTAAAGCGGGACGCTGCCAATGAG.

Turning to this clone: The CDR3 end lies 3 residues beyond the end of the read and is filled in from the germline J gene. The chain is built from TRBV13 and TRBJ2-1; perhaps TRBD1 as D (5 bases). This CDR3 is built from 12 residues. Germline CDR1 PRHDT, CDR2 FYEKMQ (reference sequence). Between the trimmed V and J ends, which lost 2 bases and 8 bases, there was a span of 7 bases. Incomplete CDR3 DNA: TGTGCCAGCAGCTTAAGACAGTATGAG. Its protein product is CASSLRQYE. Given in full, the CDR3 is CASSLRQYEQFF.

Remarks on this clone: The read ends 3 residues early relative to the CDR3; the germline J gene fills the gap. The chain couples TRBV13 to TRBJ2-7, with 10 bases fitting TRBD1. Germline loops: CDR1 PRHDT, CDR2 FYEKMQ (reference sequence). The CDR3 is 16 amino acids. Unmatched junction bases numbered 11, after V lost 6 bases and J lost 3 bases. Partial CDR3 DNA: TGTGCCAGCAGTTCTAGCCGGACAGGGGGTCTCTACGAG. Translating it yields CASSSSRTGGLYE. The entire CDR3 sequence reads CASSSSRTGGLYEQYF.

Partial CDR3 DNA: TGTGCCAGCAGCCCCGCGGGTAGCGGAAGCTACGAG. Amino acids: CASSPAGSGSYE. The entire CDR3 protein is CASSPAGSGSYEQYF. The chain carries TRBV7-9 and TRBJ2-7, with D possibly TRBD2 on 6 matching bases. The CDR3 extends 3 residues past the end of the read, so its final part is completed from the germline J gene. CDR1 is SEHNR and CDR2 is FQNEAQ in the germline V gene (reference sequence). Trimming removed 5 bases at V and 3 bases at J, with 17 bases between. The CDR3 loop spans 15 amino acids. Using reference TRBV7-9 and TRBJ2-7 for the parts outside the CDR3, the full variable domain is DTGVSQNPRHKITKRGQNVTFRCDPISEHNRLYWYRQTLGQGPEFLTYFQNEAQLEKSRLLSDRFSAERPKGSFSTLEIQRTEQGDSAMYLCASSPAGSGSYEQYFGPGTRLTVT.

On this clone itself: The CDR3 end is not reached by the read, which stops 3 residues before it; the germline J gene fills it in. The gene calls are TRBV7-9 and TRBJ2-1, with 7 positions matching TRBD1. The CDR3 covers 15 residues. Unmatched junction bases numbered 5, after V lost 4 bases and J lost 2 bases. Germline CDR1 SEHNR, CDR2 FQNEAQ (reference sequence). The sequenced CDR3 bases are TGTGCCAGCAGCTCCCCCGGGACAGCCTACAATGAG. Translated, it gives CASSSPGTAYNE. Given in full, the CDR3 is CASSSPGTAYNEQFF.

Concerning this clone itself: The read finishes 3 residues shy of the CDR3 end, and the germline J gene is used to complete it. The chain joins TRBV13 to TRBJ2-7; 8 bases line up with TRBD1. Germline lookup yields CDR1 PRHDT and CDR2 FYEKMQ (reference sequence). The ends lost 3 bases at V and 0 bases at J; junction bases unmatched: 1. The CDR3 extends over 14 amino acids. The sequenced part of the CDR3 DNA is TGTGCCAGCAGCTTCACAGGGGGCTCCTACGAG. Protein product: CASSFTGGSYE. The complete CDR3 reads CASSFTGGSYEQYF.

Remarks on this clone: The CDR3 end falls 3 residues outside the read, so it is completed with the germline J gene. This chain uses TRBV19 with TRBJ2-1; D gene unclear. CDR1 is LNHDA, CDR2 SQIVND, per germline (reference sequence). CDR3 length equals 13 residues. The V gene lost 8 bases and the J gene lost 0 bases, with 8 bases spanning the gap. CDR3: CASDAGSYNEQFF. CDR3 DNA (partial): TGTGCCAGTGATGCCGGCTCCTACAATGAG.

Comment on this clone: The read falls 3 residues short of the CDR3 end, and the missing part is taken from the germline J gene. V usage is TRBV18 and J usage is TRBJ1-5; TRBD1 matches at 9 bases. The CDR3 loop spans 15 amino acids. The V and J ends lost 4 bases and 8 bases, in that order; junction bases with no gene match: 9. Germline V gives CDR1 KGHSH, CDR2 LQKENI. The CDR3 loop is CASSLQGQGKEPQHF. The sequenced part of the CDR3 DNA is TGTGCCAGCTCACTTCAAGGACAGGGGAAGGAGCCC.

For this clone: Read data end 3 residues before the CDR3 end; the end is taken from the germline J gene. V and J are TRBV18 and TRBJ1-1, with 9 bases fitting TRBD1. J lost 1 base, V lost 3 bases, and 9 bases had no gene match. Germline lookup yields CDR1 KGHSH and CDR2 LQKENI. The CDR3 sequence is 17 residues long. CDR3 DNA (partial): TGTGCCAGCTCACCCCGGGACAGGGCATATGGGAACACTGAA. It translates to CASSPRDRAYGNTE. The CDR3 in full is CASSPRDRAYGNTEAFF.

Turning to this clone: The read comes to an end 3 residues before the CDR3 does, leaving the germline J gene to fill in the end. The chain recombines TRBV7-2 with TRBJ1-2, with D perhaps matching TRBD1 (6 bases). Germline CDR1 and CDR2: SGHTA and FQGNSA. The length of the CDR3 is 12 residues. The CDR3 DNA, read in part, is TGTGCCAGCCTCGAGGACAGTAGCAGC. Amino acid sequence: CASLEDSSS. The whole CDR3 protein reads CASLEDSSSYTF.